Listed below are T cell receptor beta chains from one sample, sequenced in a study of human T cells and chemical hapten exposure. MiXCR, run by TCRdb on the RACE reads, gives a single entry per CDR3 protein. The table has approximately 71,000 distinct CDR3 sequences, 9.8% seen once. Sample: whole blood, taken in connection with sensitization to the hapten diphenylcyclopropenone (DPC). These TCRs come from a woman in her thirties or forties with alopecia areata. Some clones in this sample may be carry-over from other donors' samples. Both conserved end residues are part of each CDR3. Each record gives: D gene, clone size, J gene, V gene, CDR3 DNA, CDR3 protein. The D gene is left open where the match is weak. Size is stated for part of the rows, as once, few or many counts, or as a class when the clone is expanded.

D gene: NA
clone size: many
J gene: TRBJ1-4
V gene: TRBV19
CDR3 DNA: TGTGCCAGTAGTATCGCGCCGGGAGTTAATGAAAAACTGTTTTTT
CDR3 protein: CASSIAPGVNEKLFF

D gene: TRBD1
clone size: few
J gene: TRBJ2-1
V gene: TRBV11-2
CDR3 DNA: TGTGCCAGCAGCCAACCGGGACAGGGAAACGATGAGCAGTTCTTC
CDR3 protein: CASSQPGQGNDEQFF

D gene: TRBD1
clone size: few
J gene: TRBJ2-1
V gene: TRBV24-1
CDR3 DNA: TGTGCCACCAGTGATTTAGGGACAGCAGAGCAGTTCTTC
CDR3 protein: CATSDLGTAEQFF

D gene: TRBD1
clone size: once
J gene: TRBJ2-2
V gene: TRBV6-2/TRBV6-3
CDR3 DNA: TGTGCCAGCAGTCTTCCGGGACAGGGGCGGACCGGGGAGCTGTTTTTT
CDR3 protein: CASSLPGQGRTGELFF

D gene: NA
clone size: many
J gene: TRBJ2-1
V gene: TRBV4-2
CDR3 DNA: TGTGCCAGCAGGGGGGGCGTAGGCGGGAGGCAGTTCTTC
CDR3 protein: CASRGGVGGRQFF

D gene: NA
clone size: NA
J gene: TRBJ1-5
V gene: TRBV12-3/TRBV12-4
CDR3 DNA: TGTGCCAGCAGTCCGACCCTAGAGACACAGCCCCAGCATTTT
CDR3 protein: CASSPTLETQPQHF

D gene: NA
clone size: NA
J gene: TRBJ2-3
V gene: TRBV7-3
CDR3 DNA: TGTGCCAGCAGCCGACAAGAGGCGGATACGCAGTATTTT
CDR3 protein: CASSRQEADTQYF

D gene: TRBD2
clone size: many
J gene: TRBJ2-3
V gene: TRBV4-1
CDR3 DNA: TGCGCCAGCAGCCTACCCGGGACTAGCGGGCTCTCGCAGTATTTT
CDR3 protein: CASSLPGTSGLSQYF

D gene: NA
clone size: many
J gene: TRBJ2-7
V gene: TRBV5-6
CDR3 DNA: TGTGCCAGCAGCTTGGCCGGACAGTCCTACGAGCAGTACTTC
CDR3 protein: CASSLAGQSYEQYF

D gene: NA
clone size: NA
J gene: TRBJ2-2
V gene: TRBV19
CDR3 DNA: TGTGCCAGTGGATCCAGGGCTAGCACCGGGGAGCTGTTTTTT
CDR3 protein: CASGSRASTGELFF

D gene: NA
clone size: many
J gene: TRBJ1-1
V gene: TRBV6-2/TRBV6-3
CDR3 DNA: TGTGCCAGCAGTTACACCATCGGGAACACTGAAGCTTTCTTT
CDR3 protein: CASSYTIGNTEAFF

D gene: NA
clone size: many
J gene: TRBJ1-2
V gene: TRBV24-1
CDR3 DNA: TGTGCCACCAGTGATCCCTCCGGGAGCACCTATGGCTACACCTTC
CDR3 protein: CATSDPSGSTYGYTF

D gene: TRBD2
clone size: NA
J gene: TRBJ2-2
V gene: TRBV12-3/TRBV12-4
CDR3 DNA: TGTGCCAGCAGTTTGACTAGCGGGGGCTCGGGGGAGCTGTTTTTT
CDR3 protein: CASSLTSGGSGELFF

D gene: TRBD1
clone size: NA
J gene: TRBJ1-1
V gene: TRBV7-2
CDR3 DNA: TGTGCCAGCAGAGGGACAGGGGGTGGGACTGAAGCTTTCTTT
CDR3 protein: CASRGTGGGTEAFF

D gene: NA
clone size: many
J gene: TRBJ1-6
V gene: TRBV6-2/TRBV6-3
CDR3 DNA: TGTGCCAGCAGTTACGGCTCACCCCTCCACTTT
CDR3 protein: CASSYGSPLHF

D gene: TRBD1
clone size: few
J gene: TRBJ1-4
V gene: TRBV7-2
CDR3 DNA: TGTGCCAGCAGCTGGGGACAGGGGGATGAAAAACTGTTTTTT
CDR3 protein: CASSWGQGDEKLFF

D gene: NA
clone size: NA
J gene: TRBJ1-1
V gene: TRBV18
CDR3 DNA: TGTGCCAGCTCACCATCCCTGGCCAGCTTGAACACTGAAGCTTTCTTT
CDR3 protein: CASSPSLASLNTEAFF

D gene: NA
clone size: many
J gene: TRBJ1-1
V gene: TRBV5-1
CDR3 DNA: TGCGCCAGCAGCTTGCGATGGGACACTGAAGCTTTCTTT
CDR3 protein: CASSLRWDTEAFF

D gene: NA
clone size: many
J gene: TRBJ2-7
V gene: TRBV18
CDR3 DNA: TGTGCCAGCTCACCCGGGACGGGACTCTCCTACGAGCAGTACTTC
CDR3 protein: CASSPGTGLSYEQYF

D gene: NA
clone size: many
J gene: TRBJ2-1
V gene: TRBV5-1
CDR3 DNA: TGCGCCAGCAGCTTCGGAGCAGGGCCGAATGAGCAGTTCTTC
CDR3 protein: CASSFGAGPNEQFF